The source of this T cell receptor (beta chain) is a study of control samples from healthy donors and cancer patients. The assay was immunoSEQ multiplex PCR, and TCRdb's table has in-frame clones only and misses some. The table includes approximately 120,000 clones, over 80% detected once. The germline gives CDR1 SGHKS, CDR2 YYEKEE (reference sequence). Trimming removed 3 bases at V and 0 bases at J, with 10 bases between. There are 14 residues in the CDR3. Sample: PBMCs. The chain has TRBV5-5 and TRBJ2-7; the D call may be TRBD1 or TRBD2 (5 bases each). The TCR was taken from a man older than 75 with head and neck cancer. The CDR3 DNA reads as TGTGCCAGCAGCTCAGCCGGGACCTCCTACGAGCAGTACTTC. Protein product: CASSSAGTSYEQYF.